This TCR beta chain was captured in a study of cytomegalovirus exposure and HLA in healthy donors. Study as a whole: The approximately 130 validation repertoires were reported in a later analysis to have been generated on the same platform as the approximately 700 first-cohort repertoires. General observations from the study: That first-cohort TCR clusters tended to co-occur in the 130 or so validation repertoires was found in a later analysis. Despite most TCR sequences being rare, some public TCRs occurred in many donors.

Looked up from germline, CDR1 is LGHNA and CDR2 is YSLEER. The CDR3 runs to 14 residues. Trimming removed 0 bases at V and 4 bases at J, with 10 bases between. This clone was recorded once. No antigen is known for it. TCRdb keeps only in-frame clones here, not all; method: immunoSEQ multiplex PCR. The repertoire has about 73,000 clones, roughly 90% of them found once; the top ten carry 3.5% to 4%. The receptor's source is a woman between 18 and 29 years old in good health and CMV-seropositive. Sequencing was done on a sample of PBMCs. The V and J genes are TRBV4-3 and TRBJ2-7; the D gene is possibly TRBD2 (5 bases). The CDR3 coding sequence is TGCGCCAGCAGCCAAGATCATCGGGGATACGAGCAGTACTTC. Amino acid sequence: CASSQDHRGYEQYF.